This T cell receptor beta chain originates from a study of beta chain features in type 1 diabetes. Sorting with CD45RO/CCR7/CD25/CD127/CD95/CD27 yielded naive, central memory, regulatory and stem-like memory CD4+ cells. Sorting gave populations that all exceeded 95% purity. V trimming: 0 bases; J trimming: 0 bases; junction bases outside the gene matches: 6. Germline assignment: CDR1 SGHRS and CDR2 YFSETQ. The CDR3 spans 17 residues. Study-wide results and limits: Insertion counts at VDJ junctions were lower in type 1 diabetes patients, who also showed more deletions there. There was a moderate but significant shortening of TCRB CDR3s in all four CD4+ subsets of Type 1 diabetes patients.

Sequencing targeted expressed TCRB transcripts, as all isolated RNA had been reverse transcribed. Using immunoSEQ multiplex PCR, the repertoire was profiled, and TCRdb retains in-frame clones only, with some absent. The profile covers about 150,000 clones, with about 13% appearing a single time and 1.3% taken by the ten largest. This clone came up a few times. Its antigen remains unidentified. The TCR sequence derives from a man between 18 and 35 years old with type 1 diabetes. What was sequenced was central memory CD4+ T cells from blood. The chain uses TRBV5-1 and TRBJ1-3, with 7 bases matching TRBD1. The CDR3 is CASSLGTGAGSGNTIYF. The DNA of the CDR3 is TGCGCCAGCAGCTTGGGCACAGGGGCCGGCTCTGGAAACACCATATATTTT. Full variable domain (remainder filled in from reference TRBV5-1 and TRBJ1-3): KAGVTQTPRYLIKTRGQQVTLSCSPISGHRSVSWYQQTPGQGLQFLFEYFSETQRNKGNFPGRFSGRQFSNSRSEMNVSTLELGDSALYLCASSLGTGAGSGNTIYFGEGSWLTVV.